Listed below are T cell receptor beta chains from one sample, sequenced in a study of cytomegalovirus exposure and HLA in healthy donors. Produced via immunoSEQ multiplex PCR; TCRdb's table is partial and in-frame only. The table includes 75,000 to 100,000 clones, 81% detected once. Sequencing used PBMCs. The receptors were gathered from a man aged 35-49 years in good health and CMV-seropositive. Each CDR3 is given with its conserved first and last residue. The D gene is left open where the match is weak. A row's size may be missing; if present it is once, few, many or a size class.

v_gene	d_gene	abundance	len	j_gene	CDR3nt	CDR3aa
TRBV19	.	.	10	TRBJ2-7	TGTGCCAGTAAACAGGACGAGCAGTACTTC	CASKQDEQYF
TRBV7-8	TRBD1	.	14	TRBJ1-2	TGTGCCAGCAGCTTTCGCCAGGACAGGGGGCACGGCACCTTC	CASSFRQDRGHGTF
TRBV2	TRBD1	.	12	TRBJ1-2	TGTGCCAGCAGTCGGACAGGGGATGGCTACACCTTC	CASSRTGDGYTF
TRBV28	TRBD2	once	15	TRBJ2-7	TGTGCCAGCACCGAACCGGGACTAGCGGATATCGAGCAGTACTTC	CASTEPGLADIEQYF
TRBV28	TRBD1	.	14	TRBJ1-6	TGTGCCAGCAGTTCCGGGACAGGGGGTTCACCCCTCCACTTT	CASSSGTGGSPLHF
TRBV5-1	.	once	14	TRBJ1-2	TGCGCCAGCAGGGCGGGACTGATAAACTATGGCTACACCTTC	CASRAGLINYGYTF
TRBV25-1	.	.	14	TRBJ2-2	TGTGCCAGCAGCGAGACAGCGAACACCGGGGAGCTGTTTTTT	CASSETANTGELFF
TRBV28	TRBD1	.	15	TRBJ1-3	TGTGCCACCAGGGGGATGGGGGGGAGAGGAAACACCATATATTTT	CATRGMGGRGNTIYF
TRBV4-1	.	.	15	TRBJ1-2	TGCGCCAGCAGCCCCCTCCCAACAGGCGCGACCTTCTACACCTTC	CASSPLPTGATFYTF
TRBV18	.	.	13	TRBJ2-7	TGTGCCAGCTCACCGCCGGGCTCCTACGAGCAGTACTTC	CASSPPGSYEQYF
TRBV6-5	.	.	13	TRBJ2-7	TGTGCCAGCAGCTCTAGAGGAGTCTACGAGCAGTACTTC	CASSSRGVYEQYF
TRBV29-1	TRBD2	.	15	TRBJ2-3	TGCAGCGTGGGGAAAGCGGGATCAAGCACAGATACGCAGTATTTT	CSVGKAGSSTDTQYF
TRBV18	.	.	15	TRBJ1-3	TGTGCCAGCTCACCACGACATGACTCTGGAAACACCATATATTTT	CASSPRHDSGNTIYF
TRBV30	TRBD1	.	14	TRBJ2-7	TGTGCCTGGACCCCCGGACAGGGGTCACGCGAGCAGTACTTC	CAWTPGQGSREQYF
TRBV6-6	.	.	14	TRBJ1-5	TGTGCCAGCAGTTACCAGGGGTTTCGGCAGCCCCAGCATTTT	CASSYQGFRQPQHF
TRBV18	TRBD1	medium-sized	19	TRBJ2-6	TGTGCCAGCTCACTTACCGGGACAGGTATAAGCTCTGGGGCCAACGTCCTGACTTTC	CASSLTGTGISSGANVLTF
TRBV2	.	few	13	TRBJ1-2	TGTGCCAGCGAGGAAGAGACTTTCTATGGCTACACCTTC	CASEEETFYGYTF
TRBV20-1	.	.	10	TRBJ2-5	TGCAGTGCGTTGGAGGAGACCCAGTACTTC	CSALEETQYF
TRBV28	.	.	13	TRBJ2-5	TGTGCCAGCAGTTTCCATGGGGGGGAGACCCAGTACTTC	CASSFHGGETQYF
TRBV28	TRBD1	.	15	TRBJ2-7	TGTGCCAGCACCCCCAGGACAGGAGTAACCTACGAGCAGTACTTC	CASTPRTGVTYEQYF
TRBV5-6	.	.	15	TRBJ1-3	TGTGCCAGCAGCTTGGGTTACTACTCTGGAAACACCATATATTTT	CASSLGYYSGNTIYF
TRBV21-1	.	.	15	TRBJ1-2	TGTGCCAGCAGCAAAGAGGGAAGGGGAGGCTATGGCTACACCTTC	CASSKEGRGGYGYTF
TRBV4-1	.	.	14	TRBJ2-5	TGCGCCAGCAGCCAAGCGTCACAGCAAGAGACCCAGTACTTC	CASSQASQQETQYF
TRBV29-1	.	.	14	TRBJ1-1	TGCAGCGCATCCCATGGGGGCTCGAACACTGAAGCTTTCTTT	CSASHGGSNTEAFF
TRBV5-1	TRBD2	.	16	TRBJ2-1	TGCGCCAGCAGCTTGTCCGGGACTAGCGGGTACAATGAGCAGTTCTTC	CASSLSGTSGYNEQFF
TRBV6-4	.	.	15	TRBJ2-3	TGTGCCAGCAGCCCGGACAGACGTAGCACAGATACGCAGTATTTT	CASSPDRRSTDTQYF
TRBV7-6	TRBD1	few	14	TRBJ1-3	TGTGCCAGCAGCTACCGGGACAGGGAGGACACCATATATTTT	CASSYRDREDTIYF
TRBV30	.	.	13	TRBJ1-5	TGTGCCTGGAGTCCGGGGGTAGATCAGCCCCAGCATTTT	CAWSPGVDQPQHF
TRBV11-2	.	once	16	TRBJ2-5	TGTGCCAGCAGACGCCCGGGGTCCATATACAAGGAGACCCAGTACTTC	CASRRPGSIYKETQYF
TRBV7-9	TRBD1	.	15	TRBJ1-1	TGTGCCAGCAGCTTACGGACGACAGGGGGCGAAGAAGCTTTCTTT	CASSLRTTGGEEAFF
TRBV28	.	.	14	TRBJ2-1	TGTGCCAGCAACCAACTAGGATCCTACAATGAGCAGTTCTTC	CASNQLGSYNEQFF
TRBV15	.	.	14	TRBJ1-2	TGTGCCACCAGCAGAGCTTGGGCCGACTATGGCTACACCTTC	CATSRAWADYGYTF
TRBV19	.	.	13	TRBJ1-2	TGTGCCAGTAGTGACAGGCCAGGGGTTGGCTACACCTTC	CASSDRPGVGYTF
TRBV6-1	.	.	13	TRBJ1-1	TGTGCCAGCAGGTGGACATTGGACACTGAAGCTTTCTTT	CASRWTLDTEAFF
TRBV5-5	.	.	15	TRBJ1-1	TGTGCCAGCAGCTTGGAACCCGGGTCCGGCGCTGAAGCTTTCTTT	CASSLEPGSGAEAFF
TRBV5-1	.	.	11	TRBJ1-1	TGCGCCAGCAGCTTGGCCCTTGAAGCTTTCTTT	CASSLALEAFF
TRBV2	TRBD2	.	15	TRBJ2-7	TGTGCCAGCAGTGACTTGGTGGCGGGAGGGGGCGAGCAGTACTTC	CASSDLVAGGGEQYF
TRBV2	.	.	13	TRBJ2-3	TGTGCCAGCCGGCGGGCGCCCCCAGATACGCAGTATTTT	CASRRAPPDTQYF
TRBV6-1	.	.	13	TRBJ2-5	TGTGCCAGCAGGAAGGGGCCGACGGAGACCCAGTACTTC	CASRKGPTETQYF
TRBV5-4	.	once	13	TRBJ1-2	TGTGCCAGCAGCGGAGGGAGCAGCTATGGCTACACCTTC	CASSGGSSYGYTF
TRBV6-6	TRBD1	.	14	TRBJ1-2	TGTGCCAGCTTACCGACAGGGTTGGACTATGGCTACACCTTC	CASLPTGLDYGYTF
TRBV10-3	.	.	15	TRBJ2-2	TGTGCCATCAGCCGGGACTCACTTAGAACCGGGGAGCTGTTTTTT	CAISRDSLRTGELFF
TRBV2	TRBD2	few	17	TRBJ2-7	TGTGCCAGCAGTCTGTCAGCTAGCGGGAGAGGACGCTACGAGCAGTACTTC	CASSLSASGRGRYEQYF
TRBV4-1	.	.	14	TRBJ2-1	TGCGCCAGCAGTCGGGAACCCCGGGTCGATGAGCAGTTCTTC	CASSREPRVDEQFF
TRBV14	TRBD1	.	16	TRBJ2-2	TGTGCCAGCAGCCAAGGCCTCAACAGGGGAACCGGGGAGCTGTTTTTT	CASSQGLNRGTGELFF
TRBV5-5	.	.	13	TRBJ2-3	TGTGCCAGCAGCTTAGGTGGAGTAGATACGCAGTATTTT	CASSLGGVDTQYF
TRBV28	TRBD1	.	15	TRBJ2-1	TGTGCCAGCAGCTCATGGACAGGGCGGGGCAATGAGCAGTTCTTC	CASSSWTGRGNEQFF
TRBV28	TRBD1	once	14	TRBJ2-7	TGTGCCAGCAGTTTAGTGGGACAGCCCTACGAGCAGTACTTC	CASSLVGQPYEQYF
TRBV2	.	.	14	TRBJ2-2	TGTGCCAGCCAAGGACAGAGTAACACCGGGGAGCTGTTTTTT	CASQGQSNTGELFF
TRBV25-1	.	.	15	TRBJ2-3	TGTGCCAGCAGTGTGCAGGTCTTTAGCACAGATACGCAGTATTTT	CASSVQVFSTDTQYF
TRBV6-1	TRBD1	.	14	TRBJ2-7	TGTGCCAGCAGTCTGGACAGGGGGACATACGAGCAGTACTTC	CASSLDRGTYEQYF
TRBV13	.	.	16	TRBJ2-4	TGTGCCAGCAGCCCCGGACGGGGTACGGCCAAAAACAGTCAGTACTTC	CASSPGRGTAKNSQYF
TRBV28	.	.	14	TRBJ1-2	TGTGCCAGCAGTTTATGGCGCGAGAACTATGGCTACACCTTC	CASSLWRENYGYTF
TRBV10-2	TRBD1	.	14	TRBJ2-1	TGCGCCAGCACTTGGGGGACAGTTGGCAATGAGCAGTTCTTC	CASTWGTVGNEQFF